The clone carrying this T cell receptor beta chain was seen many times. What it binds is not known. This entry comes from a study of spatial heterogeneity in lung cancer. TCR cDNA molecules each carried a unique molecular identifier. TCRdb fed the 5' RACE reads into MiXCR, producing one record per CDR3 protein. The repertoire consists of 6,000 or so distinct CDR3 sequences, with approximately 6.3% occurring once and the leading ten covering roughly 12%. This sample's time point: sample taken at primary tumor resection. Donation came from around 77 patients with untreated early-stage non-small cell lung cancer. TCRs were sequenced from unsorted whole RNA of tumor, nontumor lung or PBMC. Study-wide points: It was found that expanded intratumoral alpha and beta TCR counts tracked tumor mutation counts. Tumor T cells had an estimated coverage that came to around 7% for alpha chains and more than 11% for beta chains.

Sequenced here: lung tumor tissue, sampled at surgery. The receptor comes from a male donor with early-stage non-small cell lung cancer.

The DNA for the CDR3 is TGTGCCAGCAGTTGGGGGGGGCGCGGTTCACCCCTCCACTTT. Translating gives CASSWGGRGSPLHF. The chain couples TRBV27 to TRBJ1-6, with D perhaps TRBD1 (6 bases). Germline CDR1 reads MNHEY; CDR2 reads SMNVEV (reference sequence). With 4 bases removed from V and 9 bases from J, the gap between germline ends came to 13 bases. The CDR3 extends over 14 amino acids.